This T cell receptor beta chain originates from a study of blood T cell repertoires in COVID-19. The wider study: Sites across the United States, Italy and Spain contributed samples from acute and convalescent COVID-19. T cells, B-cell-depleted T cells, or PBMCs supplied cDNA or gDNA.

This clone has only one observation. In the source study's methods: Reference gene primer amplification yielded estimated nucleated cell counts. Profiling relied on immunoSEQ multiplex PCR, and the TCRdb table lists in-frame clones only, not all of them. Clone size and the V and J calls come from that table; the DNA yielded D and trimming. The sample has under 250,000 clones, approximately 88% seen once; the top ten hold about 6.3%. The CDR3 length is 12 residues. Germline-derived CDR1 and CDR2 are SEHNR and FQNEAQ (reference sequence). Trimming removed 5 bases from V and 4 bases from J, with 8 bases in between.

This sequence joins TRBV7-9 and TRBJ1-2; the D is unclear. Sequenced: peripheral blood. This sequence was found in a man in his sixties who had recovered from COVID-19. This CDR3 is CASSQSVYGYTF. Here the CDR3 DNA reads TGTGCCAGCAGCCAATCAGTCTATGGCTACACCTTC.